The 18 T cell receptor beta chains below come from one sample, sequenced in a study of T cell clones after liver transplantation. Measured with immunoSEQ multiplex PCR; TCRdb has only the in-frame clones, and not every one. In the table there are 99,000 or so clones, approximately 78% of which are singletons. The sequencing here drew on CD4+ T cells from blood, taken before liver transplant. Receptor source: a human donor who received a liver transplant.

This clone has only a few counts. The V and J genes are TRBV9 and TRBJ1-2; D remains ambiguous. Trimming took 6 bases from V and 8 from J, leaving 17 bases between them. Germline CDR1 reads SGDLS; CDR2 reads YYNGEE. The CDR3 totals 13 residues. CDR3 sequence reads: CASTDEGRWGYTF. The DNA for the CDR3 is TGTGCCAGCACCGACGAGGGAAGGTGGGGCTACACCTTC.

This chain uses TRBV5-1 with TRBJ1-3; 9 nucleotides agree with TRBD1. The V gene end was trimmed by 4 bases and the J gene end by 4 bases; junction bases not matched to a gene: 9. Germline CDR1 reads SGHRS; CDR2 reads YFSETQ. CDR3 length equals 16 residues. This CDR3 is CASSRRDRESGNTIYF. DNA for the CDR3: TGCGCCAGCAGCCGGCGGGACAGGGAATCGGGAAACACCATATATTTT.

This clone was observed a handful of times. The chain links TRBV11-2 to TRBJ2-7; 11 nucleotides agree with TRBD1. The CDR3 spans 16 residues. Unmatched junction bases numbered 8, after V lost 6 bases and J lost 1 base. Germline values: CDR1 SGHAT, CDR2 FQNNGV. The CDR3 here is CASSDPGQGASYEQYF. The CDR3 DNA reads TGTGCCAGCAGTGACCCCGGACAGGGGGCTTCCTACGAGCAGTACTTC.

The V call is TRBV27, the J call TRBJ2-5, with D possibly matching TRBD1 (6 bases). Trimming cost V 6 bases and J 4 bases, with 12 bases left between them. CDR3 size: 13 residues. In germline, CDR1 is MNHEY, CDR2 SMNVEV (reference sequence). In DNA form, the CDR3 reads TGTGCCAGCAGCCACAGGGTTGTAGAGACCCAGTACTTC. This translates into CASSHRVVETQYF.

The chain has TRBV5-1 and TRBJ1-4; possibly TRBD1 for D (5 bases). V was cut by 2 bases and J by 3 bases, with 14 bases left in between. The CDR3 length is 16 residues. The V gene's germline CDR1 is SGHRS and CDR2 YFSETQ. The CDR3: CASSFGIDRPNEKLFF. CDR3 nucleotides: TGCGCCAGCAGCTTTGGGATTGACAGACCTAATGAAAAACTGTTTTTT.

This clone came up once. The CDR3 bases are TGTGCCAGCACCCCCGGGACAGGATCCACCGGGGAGCTGTTTTTT. The encoded protein is CASTPGTGSTGELFF. The chain is built from TRBV18 and TRBJ2-2, with 8 positions matching TRBD1. Germline assignment: CDR1 KGHSH and CDR2 LQKENI. Unmatched junction bases numbered 9, after V lost 8 bases and J lost 4 bases. The CDR3 has 15 amino acids.

The chain recombines TRBV6-1 with TRBJ1-3, with unresolved D. This CDR3 spans 14 amino acids. V was clipped by 5 bases and J by 2 bases, with 10 bases between them. The germline gives CDR1 MNHNS, CDR2 SASEGT. The CDR3 bases are TGTGCCAGCAGTCCGGCCGGGGCTGGAAACACCATATATTTT. Residues: CASSPAGAGNTIYF.

This chain links TRBV11-3 with TRBJ2-6; no reliable D call. The germline V gene has CDR1 SGHNT and CDR2 YENEEA. This CDR3 is 13 amino acids long. Trimming stripped 3 bases from V and 2 bases from J, with 2 bases between. The CDR3 is CASSLAGANVLTF. The CDR3 DNA is TGTGCCAGCAGCTTGGCTGGGGCCAACGTCCTGACTTTC. Together with reference TRBV11-3 and TRBJ2-6, the CDR3 gives the full variable domain: EAGVVQSPRYKIIEKKQPVAFWCNPISGHNTLYWYLQNLGQGPELLIRYENEEAVDDSQLPKDRFSAERLKGVDSTLKIQPAELGDSAVYLCASSLAGANVLTFGAGSRLTVL.

J is TRBJ2-7 and V is TRBV11-2, with D unclear. Trimming cost V 4 bases and J 0 bases, with 13 bases left between them. Germline V gives CDR1 SGHAT, CDR2 FQNNGV. The CDR3 is 15 residues long. The CDR3 loop is CASSSGLNPSYEQYF. The CDR3 nucleotides are TGTGCCAGCAGCTCCGGTCTAAATCCCTCCTACGAGCAGTACTTC.

The chain uses TRBV19 and TRBJ1-5, with D hard to call. Germline V gene data show CDR1 as LNHDA and CDR2 as SQIVND (reference sequence). The length of the CDR3 is 14 residues. The V end was cut by 4 bases, the J end by 1 base, with 8 bases between. CDR3 bases: TGTGCCAGTAGTAGTCAAGAGAGCAATCAGCCCCAGCATTTT. Amino acid sequence: CASSSQESNQPQHF.

The rearrangement uses TRBV10-2 and TRBJ1-3; D is undetermined. V gave up 6 bases and J gave up 2 bases, with 11 bases separating them. The CDR3 runs 14 residues. The germline V gene encodes CDR1 WSHSY and CDR2 SAAADI. DNA for the CDR3: TGCGCCAGCAGCCCCGCCGGTACTGGAAACACCATATATTTT. Translating gives CASSPAGTGNTIYF.

The chain is built from TRBV27 and TRBJ2-1, with 9 bases fitting TRBD2. Trimming took 1 base from V and 6 from J; bases not matched to a gene: 7. This CDR3 spans 16 amino acids. Germline V gives CDR1 MNHEY, CDR2 SMNVEV (reference sequence). For the CDR3, the DNA is TGTGCCAGCAGTTTATGGGCTAGCGGGGTCGGCAATGAGCAGTTCTTC. It specifies CASSLWASGVGNEQFF.

The chain links TRBV14 to TRBJ2-7; TRBD1 agrees at 8 bases. The CDR3 is 15 residues long. CDR1 is SGHDN, CDR2 FVKESK, per germline. V was pared by 4 bases and J by 3 bases, with 8 bases of the junction left unmatched. In DNA form, the CDR3 reads TGTGCCAGCAGCCTAGGAGGGACAGGAAACTACGAGCAGTACTTC. Translated: CASSLGGTGNYEQYF.

This CDR3 is CASSLEIAGFGELFF. The CDR3 bases are TGTGCCAGCAGCTTGGAAATAGCGGGATTTGGGGAGCTGTTTTTT. V usage is TRBV5-4 and J usage is TRBJ2-2, with TRBD2 matching 8 bases. CDR1 SGHNT and CDR2 YYREEE come from the germline V gene (reference sequence). The CDR3 contains 15 residues. V shed 0 bases, J shed 8 bases, and the junction held 6 bases outside the gene matches. Filled out from reference TRBV5-4 and TRBJ2-2, the complete variable domain reads ETGVTQSPTHLIKTRGQQVTLRCSSQSGHNTVSWYQQALGQGPQFIFQYYREEENGRGNFPPRFSGLQFPNYSSELNVNALELDDSALYLCASSLEIAGFGELFFGEGSRLTVL.

The chain carries TRBV10-2 and TRBJ1-3; D ambiguous. Germline V lookup: CDR1 WSHSY, CDR2 SAAADI. The CDR3 covers 15 residues. Trimming removed 1 base from V and 0 bases from J, with 7 bases in between. DNA for the CDR3: TGCGCCAGCAGTGAGTTCCAGTCCTCTGGAAACACCATATATTTT. It specifies CASSEFQSSGNTIYF.

This clone has ten or more counts. This rearrangement joins TRBV2 to TRBJ1-2; possibly TRBD1 for D (6 bases). Germline lookup yields CDR1 SNHLY and CDR2 FYNNEI. This CDR3 comprises 14 residues. V was clipped by 6 bases and J by 0 bases, with 11 bases between them. This CDR3 is CASRRTASNYGYTF. The DNA of the CDR3 is TGTGCCAGCAGGAGGACAGCCTCTAACTATGGCTACACCTTC.

CDR3 protein: CASSLFGSEGSSYNEQFF. DNA of the CDR3: TGTGCCAGCAGCTTGTTCGGGTCGGAGGGAAGCTCCTACAATGAGCAGTTCTTC. This chain connects TRBV5-6 to TRBJ2-1; D may be TRBD2 (6 bases). CDR1 SGHDT and CDR2 YYEEEE come from the germline V gene. V was trimmed by 1 base and J by 0 bases, leaving 17 bases between them. The CDR3 runs to 18 residues.

The chain is built from TRBV7-2 and TRBJ1-2; D is possibly TRBD1 (5 bases). The CDR3 length is 15 residues. V lost 1 base, J lost 0 bases, and 9 bases lay in between. Germline V CDR1 and CDR2: SGHTA, FQGNSA. CDR3 nucleotides: TGTGCCAGCAGCTTAGGGGGGAACGCTAACTATGGCTACACCTTC. Translated: CASSLGGNANYGYTF. The full variable domain, in which reference TRBV7-2 and TRBJ1-2 provide the parts outside the CDR3, is GAGVSQSPSNKVTEKGKDVELRCDPISGHTALYWYRQSLGQGLEFLIYFQGNSAPDKSGLPSDRFSAERTGGSVSTLTIQRTQQEDSAVYLCASSLGGNANYGYTFGSGTRLTVV.